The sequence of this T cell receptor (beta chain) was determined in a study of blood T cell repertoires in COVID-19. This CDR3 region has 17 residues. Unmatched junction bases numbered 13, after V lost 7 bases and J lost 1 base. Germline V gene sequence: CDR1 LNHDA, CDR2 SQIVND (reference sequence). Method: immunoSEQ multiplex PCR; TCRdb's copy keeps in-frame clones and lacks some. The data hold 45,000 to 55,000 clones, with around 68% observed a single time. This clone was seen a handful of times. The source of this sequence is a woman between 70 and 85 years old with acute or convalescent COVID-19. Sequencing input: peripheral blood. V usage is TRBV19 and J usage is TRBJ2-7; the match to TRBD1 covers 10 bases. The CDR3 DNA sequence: TGTGCCAGTATTGTGGACAGGGGGTTTGGTTTTTCCTACGAGCAGTACTTC. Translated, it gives CASIVDRGFGFSYEQYF. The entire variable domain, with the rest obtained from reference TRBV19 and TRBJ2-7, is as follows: DGGITQSPKYLFRKEGQNVTLSCEQNLNHDAMYWYRQDPGQGLRLIYYSQIVNDFQKGDIAEGYSVSREKKESFPLTVTSAQKNPTAFYLCASIVDRGFGFSYEQYFGPGTRLTVT.